Below are 7 T cell receptor beta chains sequenced from a single sample in a study of PD-L1 blockade in urothelial cancer. The assay was immunoSEQ multiplex PCR, and TCRdb's table has in-frame clones only and misses some. This table holds about 45,000 clones, roughly 86% found once. Time point meaning: peripheral blood 6 weeks after treatment start. The specimen comprised PBMCs, sampled around atezolizumab (anti-PD-L1) treatment. These receptors all come from a man aged 60 to 75 with urothelial cancer.

The rearrangement joins TRBV20-1 to TRBJ2-1; possibly TRBD2 for D (6 bases). CDR1 DFQATT and CDR2 SNEGSKA come from the germline V gene (reference sequence). The CDR3 covers 11 residues. Trimming took off 6 bases at V and 4 bases at J, with 7 bases between the two ends. The CDR3 sequence is CSAGGYNEQFF. The CDR3 DNA sequence: TGCAGTGCCGGGGGTTACAATGAGCAGTTCTTC.

The V and J genes are TRBV28 and TRBJ2-5; TRBD2 is a possible D gene (6 bases). CDR3 length: 15 residues. CDR1 MDHEN and CDR2 SYDVKM come from the germline V gene. The V end was cut by 5 bases, the J end by 4 bases, with 17 bases between. CDR3 residues: CASSQSGGSPETQYF. The CDR3 nucleotides read TGTGCCAGCAGTCAAAGTGGAGGGAGTCCAGAGACCCAGTACTTC.

The chain employs TRBV5-1 and TRBJ1-1; TRBD1 aligns across 7 bases. Looked up from germline, CDR1 is SGHRS and CDR2 is YFSETQ. The J segment lost 6 bases and the V segment lost 2 bases, leaving 4 bases of the junction unmatched. CDR3 length equals 13 residues. This CDR3 is CASSFQGVAEAFF. The CDR3 DNA sequence: TGCGCCAGCAGCTTCCAGGGGGTAGCTGAAGCTTTCTTT.

This clone was seen at least ten times. V gene TRBV15 combines with J gene TRBJ2-3; D might be TRBD1 (5 bases). The ends were cut back, 1 base at V and 1 base at J, with 18 bases in the middle. The CDR3 extends over 18 amino acids. The V gene's germline CDR1 is LNHNV and CDR2 YYDKDF (reference sequence). The CDR3: CATSRGVTGTIRTDTQYF. The CDR3 bases are TGTGCCACCAGCAGAGGCGTCACAGGCACTATACGCACAGATACGCAGTATTTT.

The genes are TRBV10-3 and TRBJ2-3; 8 bases are shared with TRBD2. With V trimmed by 0 bases and J by 5 bases, 7 bases remained unmatched. Germline loops: CDR1 ENHRY, CDR2 SYGVKD. CDR3 length: 16 residues. DNA of the CDR3: TGTGCCATCAGTGAGTCTATTAGCGGGATCGGAGATACGCAGTATTTT. Its protein is CAISESISGIGDTQYF.

The V gene is TRBV11-3, the J gene TRBJ2-1; D is perhaps TRBD1 (6 bases). The CDR3 length is 13 residues. Germline V gene lookup returns CDR1 SGHNT and CDR2 YENEEA. V was shortened by 5 bases and J by 9 bases, with 14 bases between the two germline ends. The CDR3 sequence is CASSLRQEVEQFF. The CDR3 DNA reads as TGTGCCAGCAGCCTACGACAGGAAGTTGAGCAGTTCTTC.

The genes are TRBV13 and TRBJ2-5; a weak D match, TRBD2 (5 bases). Trimming took 5 bases from V and 2 from J, leaving 12 bases between them. This CDR3 has 14 amino acids. Germline V gives CDR1 PRHDT, CDR2 FYEKMQ (reference sequence). The CDR3 DNA follows: TGTGCCAGCAGCCAGACTACCGAGCAAGAGACCCAGTACTTC. It specifies CASSQTTEQETQYF.